The 9 T cell receptor beta chains below were found in one sample sequenced in a study of T cells after yellow fever vaccination. TCRdb re-derived calls from the 5' RACE reads in MiXCR, one entry per CDR3 protein. The data contain under 600,000 distinct CDR3 sequences, approximately 12% of them seen just once; the ten biggest clones take up about 14%. Sequenced here: PBMCs, sampled on the day of the yellow fever booster vaccination. The receptors shown here come from a man aged 25-45 years who received the YFV17D yellow fever vaccine.

The genes are TRBV9 and TRBJ2-5, with TRBD2 matching 14 bases. The CDR3 consists of 16 residues. J lost 4 bases, V lost 4 bases, and 6 bases had no gene match. Germline V gene sequence: CDR1 SGDLS, CDR2 YYNGEE. This CDR3 is CASSSRLAGGGETQYF. The DNA for the CDR3 is TGTGCCAGCAGCTCGCGACTAGCGGGAGGGGGAGAGACCCAGTACTTC.

This clonotype has more than one count but fewer than ten. The chain uses TRBV28 and TRBJ2-5; D not resolved. Looked up from germline, CDR1 is MDHEN and CDR2 is SYDVKM. The CDR3 contains 13 residues. Trimming removed 1 base at V and 10 bases at J, with 13 bases between. CDR3 region: CASSLSRADGQYF. CDR3 coding DNA: TGTGCCAGCAGTTTATCACGCGCCGATGGCCAGTACTTC.

The gene calls are TRBV20-1 and TRBJ2-5; 9 bases align to TRBD2. Germline V gene lookup returns CDR1 DFQATT and CDR2 SNEGSKA (reference sequence). Unmatched junction bases numbered 12, after V lost 1 base and J lost 3 bases. The CDR3 loop spans 17 amino acids. CDR3 DNA sequence: TGCAGTGCTAGAGCTCCACATTCGCGGGAGGGAGAAGAGACCCAGTACTTC. Translating it yields CSARAPHSREGEETQYF.

This chain joins TRBV12-3 or TRBV12-4 and TRBJ2-3; 8 bases agree with TRBD2. This CDR3 is 15 amino acids long. The J segment lost 0 bases and the V segment lost 3 bases, leaving 2 bases of the junction unmatched. The CDR3 bases are TGTGCCAGCAGTTTTACGGGAGGGAGCACAGATACGCAGTATTTT. Translating it yields CASSFTGGSTDTQYF.

This clonotype has more than one count but fewer than ten. This chain connects TRBV6-5 to TRBJ1-1; D not resolved. The CDR3 is 15 amino acids. With 0 bases removed from V and 2 bases from J, the gap between germline ends came to 10 bases. Germline assignment: CDR1 MNHEY and CDR2 SVGAGI. The CDR3 coding sequence is TGTGCCAGCAGTTACTCGAGACACATTAACACTGAAGCTTTCTTT. It encodes CASSYSRHINTEAFF.

In this sample, this clonotype turned up a few times. V is TRBV24-1 and J is TRBJ1-2; TRBD1 matches at 7 bases. Germline V gene data show CDR1 as KGHDR and CDR2 as SFDVKD. The CDR3 consists of 14 residues. Germline trimming cut 8 bases from V and 2 bases from J; bases unmatched to any gene: 7. The CDR3 region is CATIKTGTNYGYTF. CDR3 nucleotides: TGTGCCACCATCAAGACAGGGACGAACTATGGCTACACCTTC.

This clonotype showed up just a few times. The V and J genes are TRBV20-1 and TRBJ2-6; D remains ambiguous. The germline V gene has CDR1 DFQATT and CDR2 SNEGSKA (reference sequence). Trimming left V 0 bases short and J 0 bases short, with 21 bases between. The CDR3 is made up of 20 amino acids. CDR3 coding DNA: TGCAGTGCTAGAGATATGGACGGTAATCACCCTAGCTCTGGGGCCAACGTCCTGACTTTC. As protein: CSARDMDGNHPSSGANVLTF.

This chain joins TRBV7-9 and TRBJ1-1; D possibly corresponds to TRBD1 (6 bases). Germline CDR1 reads SEHNR; CDR2 reads FQNEAQ (reference sequence). Trimming removed 2 bases from V and 7 bases from J, with 17 bases in between. This CDR3 comprises 15 residues. The chain's CDR3 is CASSLRYLEGGEAFF. CDR3 DNA sequence: TGTGCCAGCAGCTTACGCTATCTGGAGGGGGGTGAAGCTTTCTTT.

The V gene is TRBV7-2, the J gene TRBJ2-3; D ambiguous. In germline, CDR1 is SGHTA, CDR2 FQGNSA. Between the trimmed V and J ends, which lost 6 bases and 0 bases, there was a span of 13 bases. The CDR3 has 15 residues. The CDR3, as DNA: TGTGCCAGCAGTCGCGACCCCACTAGCACAGATACGCAGTATTTT. This gives the protein CASSRDPTSTDTQYF.